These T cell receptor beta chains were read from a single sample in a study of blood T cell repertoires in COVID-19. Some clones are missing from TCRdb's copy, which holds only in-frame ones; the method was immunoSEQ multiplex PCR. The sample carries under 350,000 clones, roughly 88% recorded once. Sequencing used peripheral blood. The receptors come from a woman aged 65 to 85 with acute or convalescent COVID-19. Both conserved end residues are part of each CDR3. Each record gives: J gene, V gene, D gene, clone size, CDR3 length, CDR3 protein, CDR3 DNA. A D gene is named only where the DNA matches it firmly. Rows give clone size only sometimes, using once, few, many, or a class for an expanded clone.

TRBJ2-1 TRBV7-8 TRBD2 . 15 CASSLELAGGNEQFF TGTGCCAGCAGCTTAGAGCTAGCGGGGGGAAATGAGCAGTTCTTC
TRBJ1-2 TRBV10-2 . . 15 CASSESAGLEMGYTF TGCGCCAGCAGTGAGTCGGCAGGGCTGGAGATGGGCTACACCTTC
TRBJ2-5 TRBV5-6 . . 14 CASSLESSGETQYF TGTGCCAGCAGCTTGGAATCCTCCGGGGAGACCCAGTACTTC
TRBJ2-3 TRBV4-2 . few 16 CASSQDEGTGTDTQYF TGTGCCAGCAGCCAAGATGAAGGCACAGGCACAGATACGCAGTATTTT
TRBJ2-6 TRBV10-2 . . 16 CASSDGAQTGANVLTF TGCGCCAGCAGTGATGGAGCCCAAACTGGGGCCAACGTCCTGACTTTC
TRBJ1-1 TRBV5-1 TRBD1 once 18 CASRRIPTGRFWNTEAFF TGCGCCAGCAGGCGGATACCGACAGGGAGATTTTGGAACACTGAAGCTTTCTTT
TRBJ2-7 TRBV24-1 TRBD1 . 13 CATSTGASYEQYF TGTGCCACTTCAACAGGGGCCTCCTACGAGCAGTACTTC
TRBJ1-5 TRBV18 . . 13 CASSPGRDQPQHF TGTGCCAGCTCACCGGGCAGGGATCAGCCCCAGCATTTT
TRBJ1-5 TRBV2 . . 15 CASSGGLDSNQPQHF TGTGCCAGCAGTGGGGGACTGGATAGCAATCAGCCCCAGCATTTT
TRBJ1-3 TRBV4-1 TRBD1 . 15 CASSHPGTGGDTIYF TGCGCCAGCAGCCACCCCGGGACAGGCGGGGACACCATATATTTT
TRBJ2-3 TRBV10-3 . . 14 CAISESTPGDTQYF TGTGCCATCAGTGAGTCGACGCCCGGGGATACGCAGTATTTT
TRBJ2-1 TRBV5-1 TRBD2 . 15 CASSSTSGGLNEQFF TGCGCCAGCAGCTCTACTAGCGGGGGCCTCAATGAGCAGTTCTTC
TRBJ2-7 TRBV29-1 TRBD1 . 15 CSVTSGQGFSYEQYF TGCAGCGTTACGTCGGGACAGGGCTTCTCCTACGAGCAGTACTTC
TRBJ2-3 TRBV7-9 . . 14 CASNRGGFTDTQYF TGTGCCAGCAATCGCGGCGGCTTCACAGATACGCAGTATTTT
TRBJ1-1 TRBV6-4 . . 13 CASSRDSHAEAFF TGTGCCAGCAGCCGCGACAGCCACGCTGAAGCTTTCTTT
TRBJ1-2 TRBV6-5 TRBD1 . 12 CASPGQNYGYTF TGTGCCAGCCCGGGACAGAACTATGGCTACACCTTC
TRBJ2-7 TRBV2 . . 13 CASSDRGTGEQYF TGTGCCAGCAGTGACAGGGGGACTGGCGAGCAGTACTTC
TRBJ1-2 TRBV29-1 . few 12 CSEGPAGYGYTF TGCAGCGAGGGGCCGGCAGGTTATGGCTACACCTTC
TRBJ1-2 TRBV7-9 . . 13 CASSHRVDYGYTF TGTGCCAGCAGCCACAGGGTTGACTATGGCTACACCTTC
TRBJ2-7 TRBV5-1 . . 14 CASSLERDKYEQYF TGCGCCAGCAGCTTGGAACGGGACAAGTACGAGCAGTACTTC